Included here is one T cell receptor beta chain sequence, with context. Germline assignment: CDR1 MNHEY and CDR2 SVGAGI. This CDR3 has 11 amino acids. V lost 7 bases, J lost 6 bases, and 8 bases lay in between. It was nivolumab, ipilimumab, aspirin, low-dose cyclophosphamide and low-dose radiotherapy that donors received. The data belong to a study of low-dose radiotherapy and immunotherapy resistance in tumors. The overall study: Per fraction, Cohort 1 was given 0.5 Gy every 2 weeks, for a total of 6.5 Gy.

Priming of first-strand cDNA relied on TRAV- and TRBV-specific primers (covering alpha and beta chains). For amplifying TCRs, the PCR ran for 20 to 25 cycles with Phusion, which was used together with a constant-region primer and the adapter on the V primers. TCRdb called the reads again in MiXCR, with one record for every CDR3 protein. The sample shows 8,500 to 10,000 distinct CDR3 sequences, less than 50% of them seen only once. This sequence joins TRBV6-5 and TRBJ2-3; perhaps TRBD1 as D (5 bases). The sequence was collected from a human donor with advanced metastatic prostate, ovarian, gallbladder or colorectal cancer (not recorded which). This table probably holds off-target reads from a library built for another chain. CDR3 sequence reads: CASTGPDTQYF. DNA for the CDR3: TGTGCCAGCACAGGGCCCGATACGCAGTATTTT.